Following are 15 T cell receptor beta chains from one sample sequenced in a study of blood T cell repertoires in COVID-19. Profiled with immunoSEQ multiplex PCR; TCRdb holds only in-frame clones, not every one. The data contain about 200,000 clones, roughly 91% of them singletons. The sample taken for sequencing was peripheral blood. The receptors were sampled from a man aged 35 to 55 with active or convalescent COVID-19.

The rearrangement joins TRBV7-8 to TRBJ2-7; tentative D call: TRBD1 (6 bases). The CDR3 is 15 residues long. Trimming removed 4 bases at V and 7 bases at J, with 20 bases between. CDR1 and CDR2 from the germline V gene are SGHVS and FQNEAQ. In DNA, the CDR3 is TGTGCCAGCAGCTGGTTGACAGGTTCAGACTCAGAGCAGTACTTC. This gives the protein CASSWLTGSDSEQYF.

The V gene is TRBV5-1, the J gene TRBJ2-3; D call uncertain. Trimming left V 1 base short and J 10 bases short, with 13 bases between. Germline V gene sequence: CDR1 SGHRS, CDR2 YFSETQ. The CDR3 is 13 residues long. The CDR3 DNA sequence: TGCGCCAGCAGCTTGCGAGAGGTGGAGCCGCAGTATTTT. Its translation: CASSLREVEPQYF.

V usage is TRBV28 and J usage is TRBJ2-7; the D gene is possibly TRBD1 (6 bases). Trimming pared 3 bases from V and 6 bases from J, leaving 12 bases between. The CDR3 is 13 residues long. The V gene's germline CDR1 is MDHEN and CDR2 SYDVKM. CDR3 region: CASSFGMDSEQYF. DNA for the CDR3: TGTGCCAGCAGTTTTGGGATGGACAGCGAGCAGTACTTC.

V usage is TRBV5-1 and J usage is TRBJ2-7; 9 bases are shared with TRBD1. The V gene's germline CDR1 is SGHRS and CDR2 YFSETQ. CDR3 length: 15 residues. Losses at the gene ends were 5 bases for V and 3 bases for J; bases not matched to a gene: 9. The CDR3 protein is CASRLVPGQGYEQYF. The CDR3 nucleotides are TGCGCCAGCAGACTTGTCCCGGGACAGGGCTACGAGCAGTACTTC.

The gene calls are TRBV7-2 and TRBJ2-2; D unresolved. The V gene's germline CDR1 is SGHTA and CDR2 FQGNSA. The CDR3 has 13 residues. The V gene lost 4 bases and the J gene lost 1 base, with 4 bases spanning the gap. CDR3 coding DNA: TGTGCCAGCAGCTCTATGAACACCGGGGAGCTGTTTTTT. Protein: CASSSMNTGELFF.

This rearrangement joins TRBV19 to TRBJ1-3; D may be TRBD1 (5 bases). V was shortened by 5 bases and J by 0 bases, with 17 bases between the two germline ends. This CDR3 region has 17 residues. In germline, CDR1 is LNHDA, CDR2 SQIVND (reference sequence). The CDR3 DNA follows: TGTGCCAGTAGTTTCGACCTAACAGGACGCTCTGGAAACACCATATATTTT. Residues: CASSFDLTGRSGNTIYF.

This chain links TRBV7-8 with TRBJ1-1, with D perhaps matching TRBD1 (5 bases). Germline lookup yields CDR1 SGHVS and CDR2 FQNEAQ. Trimming shortened V by 6 bases and J by 1 base, and 9 bases separated the two germline ends. The CDR3 length is 13 residues. The CDR3 DNA follows: TGTGCCAGCAGACTACAGGAGAACACTGAAGCTTTCTTT. Translated: CASRLQENTEAFF.

V is TRBV18 and J is TRBJ1-1; no clear D. Trimming left V 5 bases short and J 8 bases short, with 15 bases between. Germline CDR1 is KGHSH and CDR2 is LQKENI. This CDR3 has 13 amino acids. CDR3 sequence reads: CASSGQPEGEAFF. CDR3 sequence (DNA): TGTGCCAGCTCAGGGCAACCGGAGGGAGAAGCTTTCTTT.

The CDR3 region is CASSLGVSGGPLEQFF. Written as DNA, the CDR3 is TGTGCCAGCAGCTTGGGCGTTTCGGGAGGGCCTCTTGAGCAGTTCTTC. This chain uses TRBV5-6 with TRBJ2-1; 8 bases match TRBD2. Germline CDR1 SGHDT, CDR2 YYEEEE. CDR3 length equals 16 residues. J lost 9 bases, V lost 0 bases, and 11 bases had no gene match.

This chain connects TRBV6-5 to TRBJ1-2; D is unresolved. The germline gives CDR1 MNHEY, CDR2 SVGAGI. Trimming removed 3 bases at V and 6 bases at J, with 11 bases between. CDR3 length: 13 amino acids. CDR3 protein: CASSYLGKNGYTF. The DNA of the CDR3 is TGTGCCAGCAGTTATCTGGGCAAGAATGGCTACACCTTC.

This chain connects TRBV6-5 to TRBJ2-7; TRBD2 matches 12 bases. Germline CDR1 reads MNHEY; CDR2 reads SVGAGI. V gave up 9 bases and J gave up 7 bases; unmatched junction bases: 10. The CDR3 extends over 14 amino acids. CDR3 bases: TGTGCCAGAATACAGAGGACTAGCGGGGCGGAGCAGTACTTC. Translated: CARIQRTSGAEQYF.

The chain carries TRBV12-5 and TRBJ1-6, with 10 nucleotides matching TRBD1. The CDR3 runs to 16 residues. Germline CDR1 and CDR2: LGHNT and FRNRAP. V gave up 2 bases and J gave up 8 bases; unmatched junction bases: 6. CDR3 amino acids: CASGLILGQGHSPLHF. CDR3 DNA sequence: TGTGCTAGTGGTTTGATCCTGGGACAGGGGCATTCACCCCTCCACTTT.

The chain uses TRBV6-5 and TRBJ2-3; D might be TRBD1 (6 bases). Trimming took off 8 bases at V and 3 bases at J, with 12 bases between the two ends. The CDR3 runs 13 residues. Germline CDR1 MNHEY, CDR2 SVGAGI. The CDR3 here is CASSRQGTDTQYF. CDR3 bases: TGTGCCAGCTCCCGCCAGGGGACAGATACGCAGTATTTT.

This rearrangement joins TRBV18 to TRBJ1-2; TRBD1 aligns across 9 bases. The CDR3 totals 15 residues. Germline loops: CDR1 KGHSH, CDR2 LQKENI. V was pared by 6 bases and J by 2 bases, with 7 bases of the junction left unmatched. CDR3 sequence reads: CASSPSGTGNYGYTF. In DNA, the CDR3 is TGTGCCAGCTCTCCGTCCGGGACAGGGAACTATGGCTACACCTTC.

The chain links TRBV10-3 to TRBJ2-7; 12 nucleotides line up with TRBD1. The germline V gene encodes CDR1 ENHRY and CDR2 SYGVKD. This CDR3 spans 13 amino acids. V lost 7 bases to trimming and J lost 7 bases; unmatched junction nucleotides: 5. The CDR3, as DNA: TGTGCCATCATGGGACAGGGGGCGTGGGAGCAGTACTTC. This gives the protein CAIMGQGAWEQYF.